This T cell receptor beta chain comes out of a study of blood T cell repertoires in COVID-19. This clone has more than one count but fewer than ten. Assay: immunoSEQ multiplex PCR; the TCRdb copy retains only in-frame clones and omits some. This sample has about 150,000 clones; about 86% occur once, and the top ten carry around 32%. This CDR3 contains 12 residues. Germline-derived CDR1 and CDR2 are MGHRA and YSYEKL. V dropped 0 bases and J dropped 7 bases, with 6 bases sitting between them. Input material: peripheral blood. The chain employs TRBV4-1 and TRBJ1-1; D remains ambiguous. This receptor was taken from a woman aged 55-70 years with acute or convalescent COVID-19. CDR3 sequence reads: CASSQDVDEAFF. The DNA of the CDR3 is TGCGCCAGCAGCCAAGATGTAGATGAAGCTTTCTTT.